Detailed here is one T cell receptor beta chain. Its antigen is not identified. These data come from a study of cytomegalovirus exposure and HLA in healthy donors. The study ran its PCR with 60 Vbeta and 13 Jbeta primers. Profiled with immunoSEQ multiplex PCR; TCRdb holds only in-frame clones, not every one. The data contain about 240,000 clones, approximately 81% of them singletons. Study-level points and caveats: Cytomegalovirus status was reportedly diagnosed by the classifier with high sensitivity and specificity. Differences between HLA loci emerged in a later analysis of TCR association rates, with DRB1 most and HLA-C fewest. Despite most TCR sequences being rare, some public TCRs occurred in many donors. It is likely that the observed cluster of highly shared sequence variants was a sequencing artifact.

The germline V and J ends were trimmed by 1 base and 13 bases, with 13 bases remaining between them. This CDR3 contains 13 residues. The germline gives CDR1 SEHNR, CDR2 FQNEAQ (reference sequence). The origin of this receptor is a girl under 10 years old in good health and CMV-seronegative. The sequencing input was PBMCs. The chain couples TRBV7-9 to TRBJ1-4, with D maybe TRBD1 (6 bases). CDR3 region: CASSLGRGQRLFF. CDR3 DNA: TGTGCCAGCAGCTTAGGACGGGGACAAAGACTGTTTTTT.